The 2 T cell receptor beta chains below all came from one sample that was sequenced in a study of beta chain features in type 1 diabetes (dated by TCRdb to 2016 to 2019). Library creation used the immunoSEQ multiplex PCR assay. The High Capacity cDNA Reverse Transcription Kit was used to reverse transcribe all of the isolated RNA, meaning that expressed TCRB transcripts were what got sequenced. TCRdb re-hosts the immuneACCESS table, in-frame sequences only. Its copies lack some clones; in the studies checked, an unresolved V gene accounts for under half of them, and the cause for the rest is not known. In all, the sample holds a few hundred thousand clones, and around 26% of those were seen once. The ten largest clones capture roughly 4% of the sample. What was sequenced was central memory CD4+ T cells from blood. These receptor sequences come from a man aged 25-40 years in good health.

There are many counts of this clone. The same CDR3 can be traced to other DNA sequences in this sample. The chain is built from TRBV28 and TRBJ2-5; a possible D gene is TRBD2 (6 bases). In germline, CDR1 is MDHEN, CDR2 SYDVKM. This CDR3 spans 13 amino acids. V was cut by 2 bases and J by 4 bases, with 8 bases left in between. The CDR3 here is CASSLGGGETQYF. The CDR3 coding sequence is TGTGCCAGCAGTTTAGGGGGAGGAGAGACCCAGTACTTC.

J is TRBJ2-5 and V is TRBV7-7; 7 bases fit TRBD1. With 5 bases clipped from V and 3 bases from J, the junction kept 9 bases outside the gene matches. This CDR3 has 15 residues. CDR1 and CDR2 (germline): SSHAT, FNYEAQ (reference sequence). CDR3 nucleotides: TGTGCCAGCAGCCAGGGGGAGTCAGGAAAAGAGACCCAGTACTTC. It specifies CASSQGESGKETQYF.